This T cell receptor beta chain was captured in a study of T cells in Graves' hyperthyroidism and ophthalmopathy. There are a few counts of this clonotype. Its target is unknown. Germline V lookup: CDR1 MNHNS, CDR2 SASEGT. The V end was cut by 6 bases, the J end by 4 bases, with 11 bases between. The CDR3 extends over 13 amino acids. Ophthalmopathy patients all had a Clinical Activity Score of at least 3, a NOSPECS grade of at least 4 and disease under 3 months old. TCR beta CDR3 regions were amplified from RNA transcripts. Carried out on the TCR CDR3, a first-round RT-PCR used the HTBI primer set. TCRdb re-analysed the multiplex PCR reads in MiXCR, keeping a single row per CDR3 protein. The sample shows 330,000 or so distinct CDR3 sequences, roughly a fifth of them seen only once. Whole-study findings and limits: The majority of expanded thyroid clonotypes above 0.001 also appeared in blood. Before onset, by a median of about seven months, the model predicted ophthalmopathy.

This clonotype originated in a man aged 50-60 years with Graves' ophthalmopathy. This rearrangement joins TRBV6-1 to TRBJ2-3; D is possibly TRBD1 (5 bases). Sample: blood. CDR3 sequence: CASRVMTADTQYF. CDR3 in DNA: TGTGCCAGCAGGGTTATGACAGCAGATACGCAGTATTTT.